The source of this TCR beta chain is a study of cytomegalovirus exposure and HLA in healthy donors. This clone was detected a few times. Antigen specificity is unknown. The PCR used 60 Vbeta and 13 Jbeta primers. TCRdb keeps only in-frame clones here, not all; method: immunoSEQ multiplex PCR. There are fewer than 200,000 clones in the sample; approximately 71% occur only once, and 1.4% to 1.5% lies in the top ten. Study-wide points: The study recorded around 160 TCR beta chains that were cytomegalovirus-associated.

The receptor comes from a man aged 50 or older in good health and CMV-seronegative. The sequenced sample was PBMCs.

The CDR3 DNA sequence: TGCGCCAGCAGCCTGCCTACGGAGGAGCAGTACTTC. The encoded protein is CASSLPTEEQYF. This chain joins TRBV5-1 and TRBJ2-7, with D uncertain. This CDR3 is built from 12 residues. The germline V gene has CDR1 SGHRS and CDR2 YFSETQ. V was clipped by 4 bases and J by 7 bases, with 12 bases between them.